This T cell receptor (beta chain) is from a study of neurological immune-mediated disorders. The table lists this clonotype with many counts. The antigen remains undetermined. V was pared by 0 bases and J by 4 bases, with 13 bases between. The CDR3 contains 15 residues. CDR1 and CDR2 (germline): SGHRS, YFSETQ. The making of cDNA relied on 5'RACE with 10-nucleotide random UMIs. MiXCR, run by TCRdb on the 5' RACE reads, gives a single entry per CDR3 protein. This sample has some 70,000 distinct CDR3 sequences, with 4.5% found just once. General study findings and limits: Private repertoires in all groups were suggested by the absence of shared CDR3 amino acid sequences among expanded clones across subjects. When grouped phylogenetically, the repertoires of 18 of the 34 multiple sclerosis patients fell together in one related-CDR3 cluster, which is a possible signature.

The specimen was PBMCs. The receptor's source is a man younger than 40 with multiple sclerosis. The chain has TRBV5-1 and TRBJ1-2; D uncertain. This CDR3 reads CASSLVPGGGYGYTF. CDR3 sequence (DNA): TGCGCCAGCAGCTTGGTACCAGGCGGAGGCTATGGCTACACCTTC.